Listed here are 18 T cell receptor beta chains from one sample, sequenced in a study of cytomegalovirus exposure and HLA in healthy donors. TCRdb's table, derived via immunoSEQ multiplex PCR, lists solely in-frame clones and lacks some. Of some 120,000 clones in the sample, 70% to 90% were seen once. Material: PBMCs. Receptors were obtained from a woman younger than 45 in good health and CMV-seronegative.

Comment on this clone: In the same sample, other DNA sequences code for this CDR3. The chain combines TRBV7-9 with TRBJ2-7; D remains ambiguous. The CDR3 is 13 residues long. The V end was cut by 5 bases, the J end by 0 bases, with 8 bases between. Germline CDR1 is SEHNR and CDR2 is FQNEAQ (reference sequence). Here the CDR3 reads CASSPTGSYEQYF. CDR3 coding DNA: TGTGCCAGCAGCCCGACTGGCTCCTACGAGCAGTACTTC.

The CDR3 loop reads CASKRSDSQNSPLHF. For the CDR3, the DNA is TGTGCCAGCAAGAGGTCGGACAGCCAAAATTCACCCCTCCACTTT. This sequence joins TRBV2 and TRBJ1-6, with D tentatively TRBD1 (6 bases). Deletions cut 7 bases from V and 7 bases from J, with 17 bases between. This CDR3 is 15 amino acids long. Germline-derived CDR1 and CDR2 are SNHLY and FYNNEI.

This CDR3 reads CASSALGAPPDTQYF. CDR3 nucleotide sequence: TGTGCCAGCAGCGCCCTAGGGGCCCCCCCAGATACGCAGTATTTT. V is TRBV9 and J is TRBJ2-3, with D possibly being TRBD1 (5 bases). Looked up from germline, CDR1 is SGDLS and CDR2 is YYNGEE. The CDR3 runs to 15 residues. The V gene lost 3 bases and the J gene lost 4 bases, with 15 bases spanning the gap.

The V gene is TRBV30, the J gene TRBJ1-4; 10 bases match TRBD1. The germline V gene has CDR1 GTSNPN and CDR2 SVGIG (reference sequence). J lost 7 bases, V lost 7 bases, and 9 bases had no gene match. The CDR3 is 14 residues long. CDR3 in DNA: TGTGCCTTTGGTTGGGACAGGGGAATTGAAAAACTGTTTTTT. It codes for CAFGWDRGIEKLFF. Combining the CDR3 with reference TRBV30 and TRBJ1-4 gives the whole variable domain SQTIHQWPATLVQPVGSPLSLECTVEGTSNPNLYWYRQAAGRGLQLLFYSVGIGQISSEVPQNLSASRPQDRQFILSSKKLLLSDSGFYLCAFGWDRGIEKLFFGSGTQLSVL.

CDR3 loop: CASRASGLAETYEQYF. CDR3 in DNA: TGTGCCAGCAGAGCCTCGGGACTAGCGGAAACCTACGAGCAGTACTTC. The rearrangement uses TRBV27 and TRBJ2-7, with 11 bases lining up with TRBD2. CDR3 length: 16 residues. Trimming at V came to 6 bases and at J to 2 bases, leaving 9 bases not matched to a gene. Germline loops: CDR1 MNHEY, CDR2 SMNVEV (reference sequence).

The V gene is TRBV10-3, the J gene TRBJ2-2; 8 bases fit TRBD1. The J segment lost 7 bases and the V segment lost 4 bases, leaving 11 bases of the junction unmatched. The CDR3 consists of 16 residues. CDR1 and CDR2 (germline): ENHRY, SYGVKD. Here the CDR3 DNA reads TGTGCCATCAGTGTCTCAATGGGACAGGATCACGGGGAGCTGTTTTTT. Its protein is CAISVSMGQDHGELFF.

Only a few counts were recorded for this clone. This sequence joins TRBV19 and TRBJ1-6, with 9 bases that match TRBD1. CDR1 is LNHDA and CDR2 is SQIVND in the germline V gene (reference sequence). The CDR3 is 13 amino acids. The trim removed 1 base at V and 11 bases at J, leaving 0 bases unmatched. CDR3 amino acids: CASSIGDRAPLHF. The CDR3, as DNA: TGTGCCAGTAGTATAGGGGACAGGGCACCCCTCCACTTT.

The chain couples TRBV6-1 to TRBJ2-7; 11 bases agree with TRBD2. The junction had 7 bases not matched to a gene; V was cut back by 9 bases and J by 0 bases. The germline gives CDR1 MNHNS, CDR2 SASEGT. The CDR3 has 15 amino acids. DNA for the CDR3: TGTGCCAGTACGCCCGGGACTAGCGGCTCCTACGAGCAGTACTTC. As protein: CASTPGTSGSYEQYF.

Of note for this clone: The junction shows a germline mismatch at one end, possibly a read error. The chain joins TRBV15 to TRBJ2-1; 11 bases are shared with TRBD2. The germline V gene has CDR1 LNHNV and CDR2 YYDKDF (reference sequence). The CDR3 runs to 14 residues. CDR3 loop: CATRRTSGYNEQFF. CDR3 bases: TGTGCCACCCGCAGGACTAGCGGGTACAATGAGCAGTTCTTC.

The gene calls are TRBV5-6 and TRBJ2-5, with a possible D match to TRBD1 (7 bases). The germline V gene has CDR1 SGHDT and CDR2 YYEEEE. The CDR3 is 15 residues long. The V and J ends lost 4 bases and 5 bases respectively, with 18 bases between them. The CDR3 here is CASSPQGRYRETQYF. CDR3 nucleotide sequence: TGTGCCAGCAGCCCACAGGGGAGGTATCGGGAGACCCAGTACTTC.

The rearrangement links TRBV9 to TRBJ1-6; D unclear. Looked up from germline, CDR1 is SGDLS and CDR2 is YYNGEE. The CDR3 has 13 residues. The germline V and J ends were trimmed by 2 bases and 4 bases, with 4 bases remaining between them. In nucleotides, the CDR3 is TGTGCCAGCAGCGTCAGGTATAATTCACCCCTCCACTTT. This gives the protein CASSVRYNSPLHF.

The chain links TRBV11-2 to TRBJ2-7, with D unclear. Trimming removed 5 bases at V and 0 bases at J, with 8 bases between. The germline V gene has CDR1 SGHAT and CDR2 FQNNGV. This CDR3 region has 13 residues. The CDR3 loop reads CASSPGHSYEQYF. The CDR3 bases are TGTGCCAGCAGCCCTGGGCACTCCTACGAGCAGTACTTC.

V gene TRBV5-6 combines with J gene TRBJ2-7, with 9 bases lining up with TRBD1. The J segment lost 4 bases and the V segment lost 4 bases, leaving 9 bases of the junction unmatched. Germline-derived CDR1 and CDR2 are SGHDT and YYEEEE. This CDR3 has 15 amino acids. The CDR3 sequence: CASSLPGTGFYEQYF. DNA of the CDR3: TGTGCCAGCAGCCTTCCCGGGACAGGGTTTTACGAGCAGTACTTC.

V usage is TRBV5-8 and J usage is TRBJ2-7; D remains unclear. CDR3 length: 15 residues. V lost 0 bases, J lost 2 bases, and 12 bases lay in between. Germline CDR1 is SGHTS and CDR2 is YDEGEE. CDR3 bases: TGTGCCAGCAGCTTGGAGAGGCCCCAGACCTACGAGCAGTACTTC. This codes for CASSLERPQTYEQYF.

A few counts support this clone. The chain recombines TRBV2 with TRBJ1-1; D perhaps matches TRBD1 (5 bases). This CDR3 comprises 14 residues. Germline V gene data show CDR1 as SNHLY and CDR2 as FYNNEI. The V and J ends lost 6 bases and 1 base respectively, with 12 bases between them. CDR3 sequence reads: CASRDLRENTEAFF. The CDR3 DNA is TGTGCCAGCAGGGACCTCAGGGAGAACACTGAAGCTTTCTTT.

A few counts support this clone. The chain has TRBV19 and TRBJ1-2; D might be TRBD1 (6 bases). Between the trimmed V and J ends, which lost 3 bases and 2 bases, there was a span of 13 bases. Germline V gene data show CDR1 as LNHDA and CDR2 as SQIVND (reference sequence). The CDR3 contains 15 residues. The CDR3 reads CASSMRLTGNYGYTF. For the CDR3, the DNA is TGTGCCAGTAGTATGAGACTTACAGGGAACTATGGCTACACCTTC.

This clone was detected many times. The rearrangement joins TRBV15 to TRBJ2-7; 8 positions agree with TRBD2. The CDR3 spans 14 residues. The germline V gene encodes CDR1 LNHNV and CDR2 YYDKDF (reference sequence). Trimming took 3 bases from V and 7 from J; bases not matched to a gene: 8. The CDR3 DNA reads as TGTGCCACCAGCAGCGGGGGGGAGTCGGGTGAGCAGTACTTC. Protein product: CATSSGGESGEQYF.

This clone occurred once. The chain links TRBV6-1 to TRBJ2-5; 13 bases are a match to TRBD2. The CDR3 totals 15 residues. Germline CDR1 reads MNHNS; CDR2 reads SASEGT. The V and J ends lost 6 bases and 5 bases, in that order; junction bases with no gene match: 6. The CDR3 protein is CASSTSGGAGETQYF. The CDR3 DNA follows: TGTGCCAGCAGCACTAGCGGGGGGGCCGGGGAGACCCAGTACTTC.